Listed here are 3 T cell receptor beta chains from one sample, sequenced in a study of beta chain features in type 1 diabetes. Their specific antigens are unknown. Isolated RNA was reverse transcribed in full, so expressed TCRB transcripts were sequenced. Measured with immunoSEQ multiplex PCR; TCRdb has only the in-frame clones, and not every one. The data show about 170,000 clones, with approximately 8.1% seen just once and 0.94% held by the top ten. Study results and limitations: Within each of all four CD4+ subsets, Type 1 diabetes patients had TCRB CDR3s that were moderately but significantly shorter.

The sequenced sample was central memory CD4+ T cells from blood. The receptors come from a woman aged 40 to 50 with type 1 diabetes.

The DNA for the CDR3 is TGTGCCAGCAGCTCGGGTAGCGGCTACGAGCAGTACTTC. Amino acids: CASSSGSGYEQYF. V is TRBV7-3 and J is TRBJ2-7, with D tentatively TRBD2 (6 bases). This CDR3 is built from 13 residues. CDR1 is SGHTA and CDR2 is FQGTGA in the germline V gene. The V end lost 4 bases, the J end lost 3 bases, and 10 bases lay between the germline ends.

This clone was seen only a few times. This chain joins TRBV7-2 and TRBJ1-2; 11 bases match TRBD1. The J segment lost 7 bases and the V segment lost 5 bases, leaving 9 bases of the junction unmatched. There are 15 residues in the CDR3. Germline-derived CDR1 and CDR2 are SGHTA and FQGNSA. Here the CDR3 DNA reads TGTGCCAGCAGCCCCGGTGGGGGGACAGGGGGTGGCTACACCTTC. This translates into CASSPGGGTGGGYTF.

There are a few counts of this clone. This chain uses TRBV29-1 with TRBJ2-1; 10 bases map to TRBD2. Unmatched junction bases numbered 11, after V lost 5 bases and J lost 10 bases. The CDR3 spans 14 residues. The germline gives CDR1 SQVTM, CDR2 ANQGSEA. CDR3 DNA: TGCAGCGTTAATACCCCTAGCGGGAGAAAGGAGCAGTTCTTC. Translated: CSVNTPSGRKEQFF.